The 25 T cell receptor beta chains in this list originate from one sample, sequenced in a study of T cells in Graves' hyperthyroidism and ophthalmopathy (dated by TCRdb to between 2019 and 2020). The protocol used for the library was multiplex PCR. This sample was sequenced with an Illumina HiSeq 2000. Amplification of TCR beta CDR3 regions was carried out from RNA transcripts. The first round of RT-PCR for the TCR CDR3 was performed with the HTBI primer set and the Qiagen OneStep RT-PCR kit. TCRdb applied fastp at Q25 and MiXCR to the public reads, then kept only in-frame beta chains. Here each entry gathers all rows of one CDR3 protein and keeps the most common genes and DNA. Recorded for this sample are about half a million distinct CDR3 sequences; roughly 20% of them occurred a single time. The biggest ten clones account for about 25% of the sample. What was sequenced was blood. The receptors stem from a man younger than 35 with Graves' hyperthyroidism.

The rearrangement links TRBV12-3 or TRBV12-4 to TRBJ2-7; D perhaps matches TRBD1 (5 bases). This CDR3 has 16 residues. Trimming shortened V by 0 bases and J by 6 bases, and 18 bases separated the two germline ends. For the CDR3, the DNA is TGTGCCAGCAGTTTAGCGAGTGGGGCAGGGTTCTCCGAGCAGTACTTC. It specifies CASSLASGAGFSEQYF.

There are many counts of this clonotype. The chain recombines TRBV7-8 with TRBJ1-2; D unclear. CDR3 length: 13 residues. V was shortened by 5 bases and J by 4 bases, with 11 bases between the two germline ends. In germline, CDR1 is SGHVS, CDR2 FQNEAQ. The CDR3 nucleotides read TGTGCCAGCAGCGCCCCAGCGTCCTATGGCTACACCTTC. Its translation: CASSAPASYGYTF.

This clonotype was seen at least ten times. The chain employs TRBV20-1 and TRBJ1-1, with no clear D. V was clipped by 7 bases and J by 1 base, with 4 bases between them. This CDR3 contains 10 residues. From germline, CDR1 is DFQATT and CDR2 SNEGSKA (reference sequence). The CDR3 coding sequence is TGCAGTGGGGGGAACACTGAAGCTTTCTTT. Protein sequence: CSGGNTEAFF.

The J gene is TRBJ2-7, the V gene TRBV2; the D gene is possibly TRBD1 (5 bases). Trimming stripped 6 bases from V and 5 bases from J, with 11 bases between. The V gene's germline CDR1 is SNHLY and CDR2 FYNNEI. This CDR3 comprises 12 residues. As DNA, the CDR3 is TGTGCCAGCAGCTGGGGCTGGGACGAGCAGTACTTC. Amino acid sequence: CASSWGWDEQYF.

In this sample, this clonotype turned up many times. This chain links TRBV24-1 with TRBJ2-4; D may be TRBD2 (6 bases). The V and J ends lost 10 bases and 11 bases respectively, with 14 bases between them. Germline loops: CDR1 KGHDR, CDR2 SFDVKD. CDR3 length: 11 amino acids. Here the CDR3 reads CATSGGGLQYF. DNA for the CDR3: TGTGCCACTAGCGGAGGAGGGCTTCAGTACTTC.

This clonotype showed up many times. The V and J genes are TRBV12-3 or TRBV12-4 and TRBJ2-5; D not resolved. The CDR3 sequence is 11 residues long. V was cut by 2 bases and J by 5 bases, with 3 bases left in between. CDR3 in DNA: TGTGCCAGCAGTTTACATGAGACCCAGTACTTC. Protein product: CASSLHETQYF.

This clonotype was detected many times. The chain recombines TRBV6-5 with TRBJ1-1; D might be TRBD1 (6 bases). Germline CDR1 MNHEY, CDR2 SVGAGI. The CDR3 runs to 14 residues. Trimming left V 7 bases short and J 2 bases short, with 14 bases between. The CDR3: CASTWDTPNTEAFF. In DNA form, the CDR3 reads TGTGCCAGCACCTGGGACACCCCAAACACTGAAGCTTTCTTT.

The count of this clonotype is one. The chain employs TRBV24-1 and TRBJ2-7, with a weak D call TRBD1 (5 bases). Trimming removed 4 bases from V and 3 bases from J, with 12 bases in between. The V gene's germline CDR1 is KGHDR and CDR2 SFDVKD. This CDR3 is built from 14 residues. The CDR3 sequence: CATSDSRQHYEQYF. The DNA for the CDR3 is TGTGCCACCAGTGACTCGAGACAGCACTACGAGCAGTACTTC.

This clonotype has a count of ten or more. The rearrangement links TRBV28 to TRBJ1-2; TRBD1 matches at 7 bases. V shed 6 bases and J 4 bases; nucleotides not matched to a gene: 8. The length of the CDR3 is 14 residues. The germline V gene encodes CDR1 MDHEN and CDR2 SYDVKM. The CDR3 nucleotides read TGTGCCAGCAGGAGACAGGGTAGGGGCTATGGCTACACCTTC. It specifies CASRRQGRGYGYTF.

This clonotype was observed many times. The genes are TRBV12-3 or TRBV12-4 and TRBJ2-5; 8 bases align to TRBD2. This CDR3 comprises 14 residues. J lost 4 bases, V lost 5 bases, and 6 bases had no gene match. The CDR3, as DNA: TGTGCCAGCAGTGCCGTAGCGGGGAGAGAGACCCAGTACTTC. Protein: CASSAVAGRETQYF.

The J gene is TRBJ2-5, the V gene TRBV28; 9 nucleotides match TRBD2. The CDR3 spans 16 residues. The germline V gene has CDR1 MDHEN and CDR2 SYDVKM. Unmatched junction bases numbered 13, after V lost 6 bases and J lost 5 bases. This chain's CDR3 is CASSYPDSGGMETQYF. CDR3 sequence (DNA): TGTGCCAGCAGCTACCCCGATAGCGGGGGTATGGAGACCCAGTACTTC.

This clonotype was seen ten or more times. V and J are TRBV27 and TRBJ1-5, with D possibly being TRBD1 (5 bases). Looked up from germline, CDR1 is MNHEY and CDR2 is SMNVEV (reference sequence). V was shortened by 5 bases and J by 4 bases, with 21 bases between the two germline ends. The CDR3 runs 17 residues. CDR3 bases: TGTGCCAGCAGTCTACCCCCAGACAGTGCATCAAATCAGCCCCAGCATTTT. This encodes CASSLPPDSASNQPQHF.

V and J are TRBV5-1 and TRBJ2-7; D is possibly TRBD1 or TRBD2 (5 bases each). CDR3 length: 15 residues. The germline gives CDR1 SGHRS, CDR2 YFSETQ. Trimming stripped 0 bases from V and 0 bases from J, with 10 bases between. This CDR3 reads CASSLGDGPSYEQYF. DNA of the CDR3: TGCGCCAGCAGCTTGGGGGACGGACCCTCCTACGAGCAGTACTTC.

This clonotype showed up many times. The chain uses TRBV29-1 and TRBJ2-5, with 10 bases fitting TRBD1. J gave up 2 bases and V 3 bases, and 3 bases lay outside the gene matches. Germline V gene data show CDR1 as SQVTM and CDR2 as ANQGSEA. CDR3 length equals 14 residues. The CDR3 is CSVDLGQGQETQYF. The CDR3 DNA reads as TGCAGCGTTGACCTGGGACAGGGGCAAGAGACCCAGTACTTC.

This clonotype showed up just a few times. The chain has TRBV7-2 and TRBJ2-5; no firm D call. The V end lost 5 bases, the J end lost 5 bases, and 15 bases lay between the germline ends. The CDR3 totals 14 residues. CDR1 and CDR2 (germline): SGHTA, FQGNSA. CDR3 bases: TGTGCCAGCAGCCATTCCACTGGTGGGGAGACCCAGTACTTC. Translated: CASSHSTGGETQYF.

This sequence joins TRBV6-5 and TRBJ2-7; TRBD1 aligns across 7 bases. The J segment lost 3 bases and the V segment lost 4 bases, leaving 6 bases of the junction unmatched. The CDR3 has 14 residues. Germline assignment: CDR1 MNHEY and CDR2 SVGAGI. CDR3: CASSFQGVVYEQYF. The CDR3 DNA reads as TGTGCCAGCAGTTTCCAGGGGGTTGTCTACGAGCAGTACTTC.

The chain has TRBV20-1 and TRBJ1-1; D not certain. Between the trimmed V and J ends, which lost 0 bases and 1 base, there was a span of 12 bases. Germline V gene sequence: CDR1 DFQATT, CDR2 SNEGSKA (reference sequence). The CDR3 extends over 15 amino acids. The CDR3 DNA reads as TGCAGTGCTAGAGATGAGGTTCATTGGAACACTGAAGCTTTCTTT. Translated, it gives CSARDEVHWNTEAFF.

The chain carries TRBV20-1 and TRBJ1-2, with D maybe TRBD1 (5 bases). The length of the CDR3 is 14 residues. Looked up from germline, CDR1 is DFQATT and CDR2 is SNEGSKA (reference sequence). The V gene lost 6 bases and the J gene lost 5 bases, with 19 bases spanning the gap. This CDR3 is CSAGPRPDGYGYTF. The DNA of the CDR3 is TGCAGTGCGGGACCCCGCCCAGATGGGTATGGCTACACCTTC.

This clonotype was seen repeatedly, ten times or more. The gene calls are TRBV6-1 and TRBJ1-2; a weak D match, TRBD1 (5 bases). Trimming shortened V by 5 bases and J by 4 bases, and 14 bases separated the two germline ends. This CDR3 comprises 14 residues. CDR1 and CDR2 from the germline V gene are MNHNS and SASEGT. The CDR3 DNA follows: TGTGCCAGCAGTCCGGCCCATGGGGCCTATGGCTACACCTTC. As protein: CASSPAHGAYGYTF.

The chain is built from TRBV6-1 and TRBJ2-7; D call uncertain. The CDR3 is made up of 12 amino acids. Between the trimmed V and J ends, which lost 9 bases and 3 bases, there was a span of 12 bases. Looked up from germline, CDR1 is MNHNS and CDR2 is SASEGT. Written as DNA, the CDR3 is TGTGCCAGTACACCGGGCATCTACGAGCAGTACTTC. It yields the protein CASTPGIYEQYF.

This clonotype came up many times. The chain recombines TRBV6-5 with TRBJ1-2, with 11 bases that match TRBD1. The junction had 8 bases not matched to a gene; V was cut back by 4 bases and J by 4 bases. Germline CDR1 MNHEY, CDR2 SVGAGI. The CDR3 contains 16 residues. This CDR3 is CASSSTDRGRIYGYTF. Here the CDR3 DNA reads TGTGCCAGCAGTTCCACGGACAGGGGGCGAATCTATGGCTACACCTTC.

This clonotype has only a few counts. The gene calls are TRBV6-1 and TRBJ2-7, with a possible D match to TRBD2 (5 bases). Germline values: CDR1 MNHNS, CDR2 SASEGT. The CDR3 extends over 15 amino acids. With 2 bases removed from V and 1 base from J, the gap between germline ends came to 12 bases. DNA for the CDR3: TGTGCCAGCAGTGAAACTTTGACGGGATCCTACGAGCAGTACTTC. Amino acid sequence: CASSETLTGSYEQYF.

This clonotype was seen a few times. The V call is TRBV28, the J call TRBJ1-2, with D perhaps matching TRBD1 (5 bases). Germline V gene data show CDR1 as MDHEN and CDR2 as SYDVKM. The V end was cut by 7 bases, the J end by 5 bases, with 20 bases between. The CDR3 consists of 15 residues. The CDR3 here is CASTPVPDRPYGYTF. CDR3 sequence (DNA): TGTGCCAGCACTCCTGTTCCCGACAGACCTTATGGCTACACCTTC.

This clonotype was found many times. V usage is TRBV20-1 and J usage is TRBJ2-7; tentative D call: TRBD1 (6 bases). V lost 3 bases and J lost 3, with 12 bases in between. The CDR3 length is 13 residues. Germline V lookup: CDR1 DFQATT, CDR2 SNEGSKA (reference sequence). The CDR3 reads CSARIQGGYEQYF. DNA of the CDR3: TGCAGTGCTAGGATACAGGGTGGCTACGAGCAGTACTTC.

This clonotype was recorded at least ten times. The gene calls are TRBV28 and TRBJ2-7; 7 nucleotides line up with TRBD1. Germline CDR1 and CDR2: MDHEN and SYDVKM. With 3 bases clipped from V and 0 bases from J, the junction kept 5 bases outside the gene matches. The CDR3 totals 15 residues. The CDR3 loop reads CASSFTDRVSYEQYF. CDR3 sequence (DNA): TGTGCCAGCAGTTTCACTGACAGGGTCTCCTACGAGCAGTACTTC. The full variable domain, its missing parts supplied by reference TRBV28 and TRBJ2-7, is DVKVTQSSRYLVKRTGEKVFLECVQDMDHENMFWYRQDPGLGLRLIYFSYDVKMKEKGDIPEGYSVSREKKERFSLILESASTNQTSMYLCASSFTDRVSYEQYFGPGTRLTVT.